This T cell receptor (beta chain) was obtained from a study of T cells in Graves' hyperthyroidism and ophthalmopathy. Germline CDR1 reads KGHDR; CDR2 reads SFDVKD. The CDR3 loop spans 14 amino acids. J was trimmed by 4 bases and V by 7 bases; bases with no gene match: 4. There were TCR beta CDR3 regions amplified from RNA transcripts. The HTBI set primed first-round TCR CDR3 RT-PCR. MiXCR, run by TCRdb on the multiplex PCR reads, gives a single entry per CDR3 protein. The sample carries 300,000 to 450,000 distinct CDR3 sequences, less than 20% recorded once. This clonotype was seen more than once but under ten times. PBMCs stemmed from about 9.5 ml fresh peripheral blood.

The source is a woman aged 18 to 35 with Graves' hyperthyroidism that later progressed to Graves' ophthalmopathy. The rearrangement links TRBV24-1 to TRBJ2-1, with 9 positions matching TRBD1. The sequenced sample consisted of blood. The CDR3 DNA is TGTGCCACCAGGCCGGGACAGGGTTACAATGAGCAGTTCTTC. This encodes CATRPGQGYNEQFF.